This TCR beta chain was retrieved from a study of CD8 T cells in Susac syndrome. An amount of RNA that ranged from roughly 0.45 to 1 ug was reverse transcribed with random hexamers. MiXCR, applied by TCRdb to the immunoSEQ multiplex PCR reads, yields one record per CDR3 protein. The sample carries hundreds of thousands of distinct CDR3 sequences, over 75% recorded once. The sample comprised CD8+ T cells from PBMCs. The clonotype originates from a human donor with multiple sclerosis.

CDR3 sequence (DNA): TGCAGCGTCGCAACAGGGATGAGCAATCAGCCCCAGCATTTT. Protein product: CSVATGMSNQPQHF. This sequence joins TRBV29-1 and TRBJ1-5, with D possibly being TRBD1 (6 bases). CDR3 length: 14 residues. Looked up from germline, CDR1 is SQVTM and CDR2 is ANQGSEA. V gave up 6 bases and J gave up 1 base, with 13 bases separating them.